These 6 T cell receptor beta chains were sequenced from one sample in a study of human T cells and chemical hapten exposure. TCRdb analysed the RACE reads with MiXCR anew, one entry per CDR3 protein. The sample lists about 68,000 distinct CDR3 sequences, approximately 11% occurring once. Time point specified: pre-sensitization, week 0. Specified treatment: therapeutic diphenylcyclopropenone sensitization with weekly scalp DPC. The sequences come from whole blood, collected in connection with sensitization to the hapten diphenylcyclopropenone (DPC). The receptor set was obtained from a woman between 50 and 59 years old with alopecia areata. Some clones in this sample may be carry-over from other donors' samples.

This clonotype was observed many times. The chain combines TRBV28 with TRBJ1-6; D might be TRBD1 (5 bases). Trimming shortened V by 5 bases and J by 7 bases, and 15 bases separated the two germline ends. The CDR3 runs 15 residues. Looked up from germline, CDR1 is MDHEN and CDR2 is SYDVKM. The CDR3 is CASSPPGTSNSPLHF. In nucleotides, the CDR3 is TGTGCCAGCAGTCCCCCAGGGACCTCAAATTCACCCCTCCACTTT.

This clonotype turned up a few times. CDR3 amino acids: CSARRDSLSYEQYF. Here the CDR3 DNA reads TGCAGTGCTCGGCGGGACAGCCTTTCCTACGAGCAGTACTTC. The chain joins TRBV20-1 to TRBJ2-7, with a tentative D call TRBD1 (7 bases). The V and J ends lost 5 bases and 1 base respectively, with 15 bases between them. The CDR3 spans 14 residues. Germline loops: CDR1 DFQATT, CDR2 SNEGSKA (reference sequence).

V usage is TRBV10-3 and J usage is TRBJ2-1; D call uncertain. CDR1 is ENHRY and CDR2 is SYGVKD in the germline V gene. This CDR3 comprises 13 residues. With 5 bases removed from V and 6 bases from J, the gap between germline ends came to 11 bases. CDR3 in amino acids: CAISQDGFNEQFF. The CDR3 DNA sequence: TGTGCCATCAGTCAGGACGGCTTCAATGAGCAGTTCTTC.

The sample holds a few counts of this clonotype. The rearrangement links TRBV6-1 to TRBJ1-1; tentatively, D is TRBD1 (5 bases). CDR1 and CDR2 (germline): MNHNS, SASEGT. The CDR3 is made up of 14 amino acids. Trimming took off 8 bases at V and 2 bases at J, with 15 bases between the two ends. This CDR3 reads CASGGAGVNTEAFF. The CDR3 nucleotides read TGTGCCAGCGGCGGAGCGGGGGTTAACACTGAAGCTTTCTTT.

The rearrangement links TRBV6-6 to TRBJ2-2; D uncertain. Germline CDR1 is MNHNY and CDR2 is SVGAGI (reference sequence). The CDR3 has 12 amino acids. Trimming took 7 bases from V and 3 from J, leaving 6 bases between them. The CDR3 loop reads CASTRHTGELFF. In DNA form, the CDR3 reads TGTGCCAGCACCCGACACACCGGGGAGCTGTTTTTT.

This clonotype was detected only a few times. This rearrangement joins TRBV7-8 to TRBJ2-7; D is unclear. V lost 5 bases to trimming and J lost 3 bases, with 5 bases between them. From germline, CDR1 is SGHVS and CDR2 FQNEAQ. CDR3 length: 11 amino acids. The CDR3 reads CASSPVYEQYF. The CDR3 bases are TGTGCCAGCAGCCCGGTCTACGAGCAGTACTTC.